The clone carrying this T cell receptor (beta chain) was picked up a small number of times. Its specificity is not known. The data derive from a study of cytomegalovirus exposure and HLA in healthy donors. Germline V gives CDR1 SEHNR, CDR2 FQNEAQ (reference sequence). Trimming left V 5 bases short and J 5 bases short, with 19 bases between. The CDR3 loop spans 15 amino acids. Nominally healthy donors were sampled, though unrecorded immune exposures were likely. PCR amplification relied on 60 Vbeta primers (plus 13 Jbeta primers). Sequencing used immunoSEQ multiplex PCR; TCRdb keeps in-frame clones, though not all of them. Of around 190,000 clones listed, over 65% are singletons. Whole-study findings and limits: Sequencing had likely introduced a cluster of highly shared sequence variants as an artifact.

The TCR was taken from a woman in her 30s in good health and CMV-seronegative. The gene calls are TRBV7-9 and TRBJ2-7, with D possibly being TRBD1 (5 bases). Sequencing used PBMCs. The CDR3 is CASSQGAGIVHEQYF. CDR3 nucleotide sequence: TGTGCCAGCAGCCAAGGGGCAGGGATTGTCCACGAGCAGTACTTC.